The 10 T cell receptor beta chains below were found in one sample sequenced in a study of cytomegalovirus exposure and HLA in healthy donors. Sequenced by immunoSEQ multiplex PCR; TCRdb stores in-frame clones only, minus some. The data show approximately 210,000 clones, around nine tenths seen once. Sequencing input: PBMCs. These TCRs come from a woman younger than 30 in good health and CMV-seronegative.

This clone was observed once. The J gene is TRBJ2-7, the V gene TRBV7-2; a possible D gene is TRBD1 (6 bases). The V and J ends lost 2 bases and 5 bases respectively, with 13 bases between them. CDR1 SGHTA and CDR2 FQGNSA come from the germline V gene. The CDR3 contains 14 residues. The chain's CDR3 is CASSLWGEGDEQYF. Written as DNA, the CDR3 is TGTGCCAGCAGCTTATGGGGAGAGGGGGACGAGCAGTACTTC.

The rearrangement joins TRBV19 to TRBJ2-2; D is uncertain. Germline-derived CDR1 and CDR2 are LNHDA and SQIVND (reference sequence). The CDR3 runs 14 residues. V shed 5 bases and J shed 2 bases, with 9 bases lying between them. This CDR3 reads CASSQATNTGELFF. CDR3 DNA: TGTGCCAGTAGTCAGGCCACCAACACCGGGGAGCTGTTTTTT. The full variable domain, completed using reference TRBV19 and TRBJ2-2, is DGGITQSPKYLFRKEGQNVTLSCEQNLNHDAMYWYRQDPGQGLRLIYYSQIVNDFQKGDIAEGYSVSREKKESFPLTVTSAQKNPTAFYLCASSQATNTGELFFGEGSRLTVL.

The chain uses TRBV5-1 and TRBJ2-3; TRBD1 matches at 9 bases. V was clipped by 0 bases and J by 5 bases; unmatched bases: 4. Germline V gives CDR1 SGHRS, CDR2 YFSETQ. This CDR3 is 15 amino acids long. The CDR3 DNA reads TGCGCCAGCAGCTTGGATCCGGGACAGGGAGATACGCAGTATTTT. Translating gives CASSLDPGQGDTQYF.

The J gene is TRBJ1-1, the V gene TRBV28; 8 nucleotides line up with TRBD1. This CDR3 has 12 residues. The V gene end was trimmed by 5 bases and the J gene end by 10 bases; junction bases not matched to a gene: 6. CDR1 and CDR2 from the germline V gene are MDHEN and SYDVKM. CDR3: CASSTPGQGAFF. CDR3 nucleotide sequence: TGTGCCAGCAGTACCCCAGGACAGGGAGCTTTCTTT.

The V gene is TRBV10-2, the J gene TRBJ2-2, with 8 bases that match TRBD1. Germline V gives CDR1 WSHSY, CDR2 SAAADI. The V and J ends lost 4 bases and 6 bases, in that order; junction bases with no gene match: 4. The CDR3 is 14 residues long. The DNA for the CDR3 is TGCGCCAGCAGTGGGACAGGGAGGTCCGGGGAGCTGTTTTTT. It codes for CASSGTGRSGELFF.

The chain recombines TRBV14 with TRBJ2-1, with D tentatively TRBD1 (5 bases). The CDR3 runs 16 residues. The V end was cut by 4 bases, the J end by 2 bases, with 15 bases between. The germline gives CDR1 SGHDN, CDR2 FVKESK. The CDR3 region has the DNA TGTGCCAGCAGCCCTTTATCGAAAGGGGCCTACAATGAGCAGTTCTTC. Translation gives CASSPLSKGAYNEQFF.

This rearrangement joins TRBV4-1 to TRBJ2-3, with TRBD1 matching 9 bases. CDR3 length: 16 residues. Looked up from germline, CDR1 is MGHRA and CDR2 is YSYEKL. V lost 0 bases, J lost 8 bases, and 9 bases stayed unmatched. The CDR3 region is CASSQDWDRDFGTQYF. The CDR3 nucleotides read TGCGCCAGCAGCCAAGACTGGGACAGGGACTTTGGTACGCAGTATTTT.

The rearrangement uses TRBV7-2 and TRBJ2-1, with D maybe TRBD2 (6 bases). This CDR3 is 15 amino acids long. V was clipped by 2 bases and J by 9 bases, with 17 bases between them. The germline gives CDR1 SGHTA, CDR2 FQGNSA. CDR3 sequence reads: CASSLTGTVGSEQFF. CDR3 DNA sequence: TGTGCCAGCAGCTTAACCGGGACTGTGGGTAGTGAGCAGTTCTTC.

The count of this clone is one. The chain uses TRBV28 and TRBJ1-3, with unresolved D. The CDR3 spans 17 residues. V was trimmed by 1 base and J by 4 bases, leaving 17 bases between them. The germline gives CDR1 MDHEN, CDR2 SYDVKM. The CDR3 sequence: CASSLSTSRRAGNTIYF. The CDR3 DNA is TGTGCCAGCAGTTTATCGACCTCGAGGAGGGCGGGAAACACCATATATTTT.

This clone was observed a single time. V and J are TRBV30 and TRBJ2-5; 8 bases agree with TRBD1. The CDR3 spans 14 residues. The V gene end was trimmed by 2 bases and the J gene end by 9 bases; junction bases not matched to a gene: 11. The germline gives CDR1 GTSNPN, CDR2 SVGIG (reference sequence). The CDR3 bases are TGTGCCTGGAGTCAGGGGGCCACCGCAAGGGCCCAGTACTTC. It is translated as CAWSQGATARAQYF.